This T cell receptor beta chain came from a study of technical replicates of blood from a handful of donors. The CDR3 covers 15 residues. V lost 0 bases, J lost 8 bases, and 15 bases lay in between. Per germline, CDR1 SGHRS and CDR2 YFSETQ. The table came from immunoSEQ multiplex PCR; TCRdb's copy has only in-frame clones and leaves some out. The profile covers approximately 93,000 clones, with approximately 95% appearing a single time and around 0.25% taken by the ten largest. The TCR comes from a human donor in good health. The chain is built from TRBV5-1 and TRBJ2-1; tentatively, D is TRBD2 (5 bases). Input material: T cells isolated from PBMCs. The CDR3 is CASSLAPEPGDEQFF. The DNA of the CDR3 is TGCGCCAGCAGCTTGGCCCCAGAACCCGGGGATGAGCAGTTCTTC.